The clone carrying this T cell receptor beta chain was counted at least ten times. The antigen remains unidentified. The read ends 3 residues shy of where the CDR3 ends; the end is completed using the germline J gene. TCRdb's table, derived via immunoSEQ multiplex PCR, lists solely in-frame clones and lacks some. The sample contains about 21,000 clones, none of them singletons. Trimming removed 6 bases from V and 3 bases from J; junction bases left unmatched: 10. This CDR3 spans 14 amino acids. Germline assignment: CDR1 DFQATT and CDR2 SNEGSKA (reference sequence). This record belongs to a study of T cell clonality in common variable immunodeficiency. Overall study findings and caveats: CVID subjects had higher TCRbeta clonality than healthy controls, most marked in about a third. Common variable immunodeficiency TCR beta sequences reportedly had fewer deletions and N-nucleotide insertions.

The chain is built from TRBV20-1 and TRBJ2-7, with 8 bases lining up with TRBD1. Sequencing was performed on peripheral blood mononuclear cells. The origin of this receptor is a human donor with common variable immunodeficiency. Incomplete CDR3 DNA: TGCAGTGCCCAGACCGGGACAGGTTTCTACGAG. This gives the protein CSAQTGTGFYE. Given in full, the CDR3 is CSAQTGTGFYEQYF.